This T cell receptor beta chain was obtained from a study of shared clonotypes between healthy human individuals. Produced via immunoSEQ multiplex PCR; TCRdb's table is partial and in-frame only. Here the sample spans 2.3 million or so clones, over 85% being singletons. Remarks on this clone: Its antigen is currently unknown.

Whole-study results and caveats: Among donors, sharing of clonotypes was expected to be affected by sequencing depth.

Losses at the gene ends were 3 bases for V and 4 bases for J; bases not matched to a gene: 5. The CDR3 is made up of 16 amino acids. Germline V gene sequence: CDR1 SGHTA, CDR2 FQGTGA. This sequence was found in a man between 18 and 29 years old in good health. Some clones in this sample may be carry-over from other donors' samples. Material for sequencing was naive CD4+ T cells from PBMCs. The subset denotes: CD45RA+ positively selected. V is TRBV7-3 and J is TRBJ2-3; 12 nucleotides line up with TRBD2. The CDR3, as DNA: TGTGCCAGCAGCTTGCTAGCGGGAGGGGTGGCAGATACGCAGTATTTT. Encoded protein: CASSLLAGGVADTQYF.